Presented here are 21 T cell receptor beta chains from one specimen sequenced in a study of OX40 agonist ivuxolimab in advanced cancers. Generated by immunoSEQ multiplex PCR, the TCRdb table keeps only in-frame clones and is missing some. The table records roughly 72,000 clones, about 94% of them present only once. Here the sequenced sample was CD4+ or CD8+ T cells sorted from blood, taken in a trial of the OX40 agonist ivuxolimab. These TCRs come from an adult with an advanced solid tumor such as melanoma, head and neck, liver or kidney cancer.

This clone appeared a single time. The V gene is TRBV6-5, the J gene TRBJ1-2; no clear D gene. The germline CDR1 and CDR2 sequences are MNHEY and SVGAGI. V shed 4 bases and J shed 4 bases, with 10 bases lying between them. The length of the CDR3 is 13 residues. The CDR3 nucleotides are TGTGCCAGCAGTTTCTTATCGGGCTATGGCTACACCTTC. Its translation is CASSFLSGYGYTF.

This clone was recorded a few times. This chain uses TRBV27 with TRBJ2-2; no clear D gene. Germline assignment: CDR1 MNHEY and CDR2 SMNVEV (reference sequence). CDR3 length: 11 residues. V gave up 6 bases and J gave up 1 base, with 0 bases separating them. The CDR3, as DNA: TGTGCCAGCAGGAACACCGGGGAGCTGTTTTTT. Residues: CASRNTGELFF.

The chain has TRBV6-5 and TRBJ1-1; D might be TRBD1 (5 bases). The CDR3 loop spans 16 amino acids. The V and J ends lost 0 bases and 3 bases respectively, with 14 bases between them. In germline, CDR1 is MNHEY, CDR2 SVGAGI. The CDR3 nucleotides are TGTGCCAGCAGTTACTCGATGGGGTGGGGCTACACTGAAGCTTTCTTT. Encoded protein: CASSYSMGWGYTEAFF.

The chain couples TRBV27 to TRBJ1-2; D unclear. Germline V gives CDR1 MNHEY, CDR2 SMNVEV (reference sequence). The CDR3 contains 11 residues. The CDR3 is CATRVPHGYTF. CDR3 DNA: TGTGCTACCCGAGTCCCGCATGGCTACACCTTC.

V and J are TRBV7-6 and TRBJ2-2, with D possibly called TRBD1 or TRBD2 (5 bases each). This CDR3 has 17 amino acids. Germline CDR1 reads SGHVS; CDR2 reads FNYEAQ. The V end was cut by 10 bases, the J end by 0 bases, with 21 bases between. DNA of the CDR3: TGTGCCATCTTTAGGACTCAGGGCACCGCGAACACCGGGGAGCTGTTTTTT. It yields the protein CAIFRTQGTANTGELFF.

This clone was observed once. This chain connects TRBV11-2 to TRBJ1-1; possible D gene TRBD1, 6 bases. The V end lost 5 bases, the J end lost 7 bases, and 17 bases lay between the germline ends. The CDR3 sequence is 14 residues long. The germline V gene has CDR1 SGHAT and CDR2 FQNNGV. CDR3 nucleotide sequence: TGTGCCAGCAGCCCGGACAGTTCTTGGGTTGAAGCTTTCTTT. Protein: CASSPDSSWVEAFF.

This clone was counted once. V is TRBV27 and J is TRBJ1-5; the match to TRBD1 covers 7 bases. Germline CDR1 MNHEY, CDR2 SMNVEV (reference sequence). CDR3 length: 14 amino acids. The J segment lost 7 bases and the V segment lost 5 bases, leaving 8 bases of the junction unmatched. In DNA form, the CDR3 reads TGTGCCAGCAGTCCGACAGGGTTTGGGCAGCCCCAGCATTTT. Its translation is CASSPTGFGQPQHF.

The V gene is TRBV28, the J gene TRBJ2-5, with 8 bases identical to TRBD2. The CDR3 has 15 residues. CDR1 and CDR2 from the germline V gene are MDHEN and SYDVKM. J gave up 1 base and V 6 bases, and 7 bases lay outside the gene matches. The DNA of the CDR3 is TGTGCCAGCAGCTACCCGGGACTAGGCCAAGAGACCCAGTACTTC. It is translated as CASSYPGLGQETQYF.

The genes are TRBV12-5 and TRBJ2-1; D gene uncertain. Trimming took 1 base from V and 9 from J, leaving 16 bases between them. Germline CDR1 is LGHNT and CDR2 is FRNRAP. The CDR3 consists of 15 residues. For the CDR3, the DNA is TGTGCTAGTGGTTTGGGGGGAACCGGATGGGCTGAGCAGTTCTTC. It is translated as CASGLGGTGWAEQFF.

The chain is built from TRBV7-2 and TRBJ1-3; D is uncertain. CDR1 and CDR2 (germline): SGHTA, FQGNSA. The CDR3 contains 15 residues. V shed 2 bases and J shed 2 bases, with 10 bases lying between them. The CDR3 DNA is TGTGCCAGCAGCTTAAATCGACGGGCTGGAAACACCATATATTTT. Its protein is CASSLNRRAGNTIYF.

The gene calls are TRBV11-2 and TRBJ1-2; no reliable D call. Germline V gene lookup returns CDR1 SGHAT and CDR2 FQNNGV. This CDR3 contains 12 residues. Trimming stripped 1 base from V and 7 bases from J, with 7 bases between. In DNA form, the CDR3 reads TGTGCCAGCAGCTTAGCCGGGAGTGGCTACACCTTC. Protein sequence: CASSLAGSGYTF.

The CDR3 bases are TGTGCCAGCAGCTCAAATTGGGGGACTAGTTCCCGAGATACGCAGTATTTT. Its protein product is CASSSNWGTSSRDTQYF. The chain uses TRBV7-9 and TRBJ2-3, with TRBD2 matching over 8 bases. With 4 bases clipped from V and 5 bases from J, the junction kept 14 bases outside the gene matches. This CDR3 has 17 residues. In germline, CDR1 is SEHNR, CDR2 FQNEAQ (reference sequence).

The chain joins TRBV6-6 to TRBJ2-1, with 9 bases that match TRBD2. This CDR3 is built from 14 residues. The germline V gene has CDR1 MNHNY and CDR2 SVGAGI (reference sequence). V was pared by 5 bases and J by 5 bases, with 4 bases of the junction left unmatched. CDR3 loop: CASSRGRADNEQFF. The CDR3, as DNA: TGTGCCAGCAGTCGCGGGAGGGCCGACAATGAGCAGTTCTTC.

The V call is TRBV2, the J call TRBJ2-3; 7 nucleotides agree with TRBD1. With V trimmed by 9 bases and J by 4 bases, 7 bases remained unmatched. Germline V gene data show CDR1 as SNHLY and CDR2 as FYNNEI. The CDR3 is made up of 13 amino acids. This chain's CDR3 is CASTGESADTQYF. The CDR3 DNA is TGTGCCAGTACAGGGGAGAGCGCAGATACGCAGTATTTT.

The chain joins TRBV5-8 to TRBJ2-3; 7 nucleotides agree with TRBD2. After removal of 2 bases from V and 4 bases from J, the junction contained 1 base not matched to a gene. There are 13 residues in the CDR3. Germline values: CDR1 SGHTS, CDR2 YDEGEE. As DNA, the CDR3 is TGTGCCAGCAGCTTCCGGGGGGCAGATACGCAGTATTTT. Translation gives CASSFRGADTQYF.

The J gene is TRBJ2-1, the V gene TRBV7-6, with TRBD2 matching 11 bases. Unmatched junction bases numbered 5, after V lost 4 bases and J lost 0 bases. Per the germline V gene, CDR1 is SGHVS and CDR2 is FNYEAQ. The CDR3 sequence is 17 residues long. The CDR3 here is CASSWGLAASSYNEQFF. The DNA for the CDR3 is TGTGCCAGCAGCTGGGGACTAGCGGCCAGCTCCTACAATGAGCAGTTCTTC. Full variable domain (remainder filled in from reference TRBV7-6 and TRBJ2-1): GAGVSQSPRYKVTKRGQDVALRCDPISGHVSLYWYRQALGQGPEFLTYFNYEAQQDKSGLPNDRFSAERPEGSISTLTIQRTEQRDSAMYRCASSWGLAASSYNEQFFGPGTRLTVL.

The gene calls are TRBV27 and TRBJ1-1; 10 nucleotides agree with TRBD1. The ends lost 7 bases at V and 4 bases at J; junction bases unmatched: 12. Germline lookup yields CDR1 MNHEY and CDR2 SMNVEV (reference sequence). The CDR3 length is 16 residues. The CDR3 DNA reads as TGTGCCAGCACCCTCTTCCGGACAGGGGGGGGCACTGAAGCTTTCTTT. It translates to CASTLFRTGGGTEAFF.

The V and J genes are TRBV27 and TRBJ1-1; possibly TRBD1 for D (6 bases). CDR3 size: 14 residues. Germline loops: CDR1 MNHEY, CDR2 SMNVEV (reference sequence). Trimming removed 5 bases from V and 5 bases from J, with 15 bases in between. The CDR3 loop reads CASSPYEGGTEAFF. For the CDR3, the DNA is TGTGCCAGCAGTCCGTACGAAGGGGGAACTGAAGCTTTCTTT.

V usage is TRBV7-9 and J usage is TRBJ1-4, with TRBD1 matching 7 bases. Germline CDR1 SEHNR, CDR2 FQNEAQ (reference sequence). This CDR3 region has 14 residues. Germline trimming cut 4 bases from V and 8 bases from J; bases unmatched to any gene: 7. CDR3 DNA: TGTGCCAGCAGCTATGACAGGGAGCCGGAAAAACTGTTTTTT. It codes for CASSYDREPEKLFF.

The chain joins TRBV7-9 to TRBJ1-5; no clear D gene. Germline V gene lookup returns CDR1 SEHNR and CDR2 FQNEAQ (reference sequence). There are 14 residues in the CDR3. Deletions cut 3 bases from V and 5 bases from J, with 11 bases between. The CDR3 DNA reads as TGTGCCAGCAGCTTCGATGGTCTCTATCAGCCCCAGCATTTT. Protein: CASSFDGLYQPQHF.

This sequence joins TRBV6-1 and TRBJ2-1; 7 nucleotides align to TRBD2. CDR1 is MNHNS and CDR2 is SASEGT in the germline V gene. V lost 11 bases, J lost 8 bases, and 15 bases stayed unmatched. The CDR3 totals 14 residues. The CDR3 spells CAASWAGEGDEQFF. The CDR3 nucleotides are TGTGCCGCTTCATGGGCGGGAGAAGGAGATGAGCAGTTCTTC.